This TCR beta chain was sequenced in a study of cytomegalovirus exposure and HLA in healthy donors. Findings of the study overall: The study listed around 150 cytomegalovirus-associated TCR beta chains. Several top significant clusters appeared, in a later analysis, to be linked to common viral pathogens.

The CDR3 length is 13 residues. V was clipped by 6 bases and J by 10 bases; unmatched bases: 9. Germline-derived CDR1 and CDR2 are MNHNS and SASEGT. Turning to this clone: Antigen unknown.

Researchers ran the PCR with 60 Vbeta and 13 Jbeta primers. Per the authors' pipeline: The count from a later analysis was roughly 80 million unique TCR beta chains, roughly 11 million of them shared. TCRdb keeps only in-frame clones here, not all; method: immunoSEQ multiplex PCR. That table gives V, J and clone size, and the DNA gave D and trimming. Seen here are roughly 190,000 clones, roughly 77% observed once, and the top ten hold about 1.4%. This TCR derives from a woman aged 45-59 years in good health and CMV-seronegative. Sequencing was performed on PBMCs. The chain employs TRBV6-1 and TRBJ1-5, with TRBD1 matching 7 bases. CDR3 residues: CASRYDRVKPQHF. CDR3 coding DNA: TGTGCCAGCAGGTACGACAGGGTAAAACCCCAGCATTTT.